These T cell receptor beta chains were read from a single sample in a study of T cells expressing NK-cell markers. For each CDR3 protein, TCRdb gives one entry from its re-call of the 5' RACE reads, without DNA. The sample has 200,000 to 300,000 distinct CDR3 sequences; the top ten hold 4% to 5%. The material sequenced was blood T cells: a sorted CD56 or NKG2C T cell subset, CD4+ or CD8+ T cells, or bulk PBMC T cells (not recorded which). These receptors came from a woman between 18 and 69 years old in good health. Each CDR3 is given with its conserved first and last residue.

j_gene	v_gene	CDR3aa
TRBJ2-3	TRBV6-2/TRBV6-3	CASSSTSGDTDTQYF
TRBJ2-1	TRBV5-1	CASSLAAVSSYNEQFF
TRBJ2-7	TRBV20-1	CSAPTGAGRGEQYF
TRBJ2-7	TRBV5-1	CASSIPGAYEQYF
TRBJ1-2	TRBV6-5	CASSSQALSFRGYTF
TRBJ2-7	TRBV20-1	CSARDLRGGVLTYEQYF
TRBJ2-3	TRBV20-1	CSASWEGQGTQYF
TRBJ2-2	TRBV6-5	CASSYHRRTGELFF
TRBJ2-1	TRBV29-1	CSVEDGSGRAGEQFF
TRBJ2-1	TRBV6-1	CASSTAQRGGSYNEQFF
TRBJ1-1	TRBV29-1	CSVVSGGTEAFF
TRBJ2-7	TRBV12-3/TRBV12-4	CASASTGTYEQYF
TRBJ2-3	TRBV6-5	CASSSAGGDTDTQYF
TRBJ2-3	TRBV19	CASSPYPRQGPTDTQYF
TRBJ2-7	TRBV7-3	CASSSTGVTYEQYF
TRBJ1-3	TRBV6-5	CASSSPRAGGVDTIYF
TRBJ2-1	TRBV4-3	CASSRRGQGYNEQFF
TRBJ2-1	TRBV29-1	CSVERRGGSVYNEQFF
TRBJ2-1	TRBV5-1	CASSGGTTTYNEQFF
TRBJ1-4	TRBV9	CASSARTGAGVNEKLFF
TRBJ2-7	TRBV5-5	CASYRGSSYEQYF
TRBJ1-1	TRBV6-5	CASSYSGTKGEAFF
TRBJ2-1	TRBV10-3	CAISEGDFYNEQFF
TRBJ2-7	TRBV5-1	CASSLDVSTYEQYF
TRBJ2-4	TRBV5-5	CASRTGVGAKNIQYF
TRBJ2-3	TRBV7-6	CASSPGLAQDTQYF
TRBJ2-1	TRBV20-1	CSAKRLRDRGLGEQFF
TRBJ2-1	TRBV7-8	CASSLGGTPTRGQFF
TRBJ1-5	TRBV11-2	CASSQTWRPQHF
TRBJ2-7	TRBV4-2	CASSQVGGRPYEQYF
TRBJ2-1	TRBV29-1	CSDKKRGGYNEQFF
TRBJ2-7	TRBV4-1	CASSQQGAVGYEQYF
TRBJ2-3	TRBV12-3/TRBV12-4	CASSLRRPGDTQYF
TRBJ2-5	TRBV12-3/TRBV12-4	CASRRGRVETQYF
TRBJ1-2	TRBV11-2	CASSETHGNYGYTF
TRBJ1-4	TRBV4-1	CASSPGGQGGEKLFF
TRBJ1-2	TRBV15	CATSRGLGYGYTF
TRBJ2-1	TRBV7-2	CASSWYGPNNEQFF
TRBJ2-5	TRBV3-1	CASSLDGLVGTQYF
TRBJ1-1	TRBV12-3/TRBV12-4	CASSLGGRRNTEAFF
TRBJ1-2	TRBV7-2	CASSLAPRAGEYGYTF
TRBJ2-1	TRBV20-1	CSARVLAGRYNEQFF
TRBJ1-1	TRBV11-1	CASSRGGQGAREAFF
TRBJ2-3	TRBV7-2	CASSLRDGGTDTQYF
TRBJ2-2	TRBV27	CASSLEGTGELFF
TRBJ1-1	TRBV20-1	CSASKVNTEAFF
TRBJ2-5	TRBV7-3	CASSSGPGGETQYF
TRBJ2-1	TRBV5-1	CASSLDPDNEQFF